This T cell receptor (beta chain) was captured by sequencing in a study of regulatory T cells in long-lasting Graves disease. This clonotype was detected ten times or more. The time point: newly diagnosed GD, antithyroid drugs for less than 3 months. PBMC RNA was the source of the TCR library. HTBI primers from iRepertoire and Arm-PCR of CDR3 regions yielded the TCR beta libraries. TCRdb re-derived calls from the multiplex PCR reads in MiXCR, one entry per CDR3 protein. The data contain 300,000 to 400,000 distinct CDR3 sequences, 18% of them singletons. The V end was cut by 5 bases, the J end by 3 bases, with 14 bases between. Germline CDR1 and CDR2: SGHNT and YENEEA. This CDR3 is built from 14 residues.

This TCR was sampled from a female donor with Graves disease. The J gene is TRBJ2-7, the V gene TRBV11-3; no reliable D call. The specimen was peripheral blood mononuclear cells (PBMCs), collected at new diagnosis, from a patient treated with antithyroid drugs. The CDR3 region is CASSPQPGDYEQYF. CDR3 DNA: TGTGCCAGCAGCCCCCAACCTGGGGACTACGAGCAGTACTTC.